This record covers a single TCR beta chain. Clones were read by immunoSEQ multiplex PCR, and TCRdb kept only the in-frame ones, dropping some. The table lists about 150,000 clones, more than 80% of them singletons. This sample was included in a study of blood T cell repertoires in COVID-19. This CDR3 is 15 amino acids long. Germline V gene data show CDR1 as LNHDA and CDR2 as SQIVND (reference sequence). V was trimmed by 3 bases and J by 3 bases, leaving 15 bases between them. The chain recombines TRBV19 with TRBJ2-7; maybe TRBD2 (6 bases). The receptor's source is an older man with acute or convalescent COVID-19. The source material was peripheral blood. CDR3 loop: CASSMTGDGIYEQYF. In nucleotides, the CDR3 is TGTGCCAGTAGTATGACGGGAGACGGTATCTACGAGCAGTACTTC.